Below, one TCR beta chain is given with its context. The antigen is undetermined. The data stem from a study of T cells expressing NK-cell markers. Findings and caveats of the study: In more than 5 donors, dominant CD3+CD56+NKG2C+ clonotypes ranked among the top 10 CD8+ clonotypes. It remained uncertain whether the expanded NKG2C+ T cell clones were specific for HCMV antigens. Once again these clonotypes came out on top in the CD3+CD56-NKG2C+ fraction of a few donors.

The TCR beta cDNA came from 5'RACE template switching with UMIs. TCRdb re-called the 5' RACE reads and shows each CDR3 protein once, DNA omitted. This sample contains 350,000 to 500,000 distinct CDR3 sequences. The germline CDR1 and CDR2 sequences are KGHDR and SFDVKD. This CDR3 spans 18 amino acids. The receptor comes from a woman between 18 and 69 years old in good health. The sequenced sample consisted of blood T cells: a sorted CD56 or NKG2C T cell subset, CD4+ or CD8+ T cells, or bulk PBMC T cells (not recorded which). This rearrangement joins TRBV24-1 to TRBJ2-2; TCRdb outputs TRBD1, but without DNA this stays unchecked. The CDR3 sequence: CATSDPDISRANTGELFF.